Listed below are T cell receptor beta chains from one sample, sequenced in a study of T cells in Graves' hyperthyroidism and ophthalmopathy. TCRdb re-analysed the multiplex PCR reads in MiXCR, keeping a single row per CDR3 protein. The sample has around 450,000 distinct CDR3 sequences; around a sixth are singletons. Sequenced material: blood. The receptor source for this set is a woman in her late teens or twenties with Graves' hyperthyroidism. The CDR3 runs from the conserved cysteine through the conserved F or W. D genes are given only for firm matches. Only part of the rows carry a size: once, few, many, or a class if the clone is expanded.

V gene	clone size	D gene	J gene	CDR3 protein	CDR3 DNA
TRBV6-1	few	-	TRBJ2-2	CASSQSGGKGNTGELFF	TGTGCCAGCAGCCAGAGTGGGGGGAAGGGAAACACCGGGGAGCTGTTTTTT
TRBV6-1	many	TRBD2	TRBJ2-7	CASSHGGARGEQYF	TGTGCCAGCAGCCACGGGGGGGCTCGGGGCGAGCAGTACTTC
TRBV11-3	many	-	TRBJ2-1	CASSPGGNNEQFF	TGTGCCAGCAGCCCCGGGGGCAACAATGAGCAGTTCTTC
TRBV4-1	-	-	TRBJ2-1	CASSQGFQGYREQFF	TGCGCCAGCAGCCAGGGATTTCAGGGGTATCGTGAGCAGTTCTTC
TRBV5-1	many	-	TRBJ1-4	CASSLTGVREKLFF	TGCGCCAGCAGCTTGACGGGGGTTCGTGAAAAACTGTTTTTT
TRBV5-1	many	-	TRBJ1-1	CASSLAGTYEAFF	TGCGCCAGCAGCTTAGCCGGGACCTACGAAGCTTTCTTT
TRBV6-9	many	-	TRBJ2-5	CASSTGIWAQYF	TGTGCCAGCAGTACAGGGATCTGGGCCCAGTACTTC
TRBV24-1	-	TRBD2	TRBJ2-3	CATSDWQGSGRAEGTDTQYF	TGTGCCACCAGTGATTGGCAGGGGAGCGGGAGGGCCGAAGGCACAGATACGCAGTATTTT
TRBV7-8	-	-	TRBJ2-5	CASSQGAYQETQYF	TGTGCCAGCAGCCAAGGGGCGTACCAAGAGACCCAGTACTTC
TRBV2	-	-	TRBJ2-6	CASSNRGLSGANVLTF	TGTGCCAGCAGTAACAGGGGACTCTCGGGGGCCAACGTCCTGACTTTC
TRBV6-1	many	-	TRBJ1-2	CAAVTERYGYTF	TGTGCCGCGGTTACAGAACGCTATGGCTACACCTTC
TRBV5-6	many	-	TRBJ2-3	CASSLSGTSPTDTQYF	TGTGCCAGCAGCTTGTCGGGGACGTCCCCAACAGATACGCAGTATTTT
TRBV7-9	-	TRBD1	TRBJ1-3	CASSTRQGPMVSGNTIYF	TGTGCCAGCAGCACCCGACAGGGGCCCATGGTCTCTGGAAACACCATATATTTT
TRBV12-5	many	-	TRBJ2-3	CASGLTGTDTQYF	TGTGCTAGTGGTTTGACGGGGACCGATACGCAGTATTTT
TRBV11-2	many	-	TRBJ2-1	CASSSDLQRSEQFF	TGTGCCAGCAGCTCCGACCTCCAGCGGAGTGAGCAGTTCTTC
TRBV15	many	-	TRBJ1-2	CATSPRWSNSGPRTYGYTF	TGTGCCACCAGCCCTAGATGGAGCAACTCGGGTCCTAGGACTTATGGCTACACCTTC
TRBV12-5	many	TRBD1	TRBJ2-3	CASGSGTGRAWSTDTQYF	TGTGCTAGTGGTTCAGGGACAGGGAGGGCCTGGAGCACAGATACGCAGTATTTT
TRBV11-2	many	-	TRBJ1-1	CASSPAGRGNTEAFF	TGTGCCAGCAGCCCCGCCGGACGGGGGAACACTGAAGCTTTCTTT
TRBV20-1	-	-	TRBJ2-2	CSARGDRTGELFF	TGCAGTGCTAGAGGGGACCGCACCGGGGAGCTGTTTTTT
TRBV28	many	-	TRBJ1-5	CASQWTGLQPQHF	TGTGCCAGCCAATGGACTGGTCTCCAGCCCCAGCATTTT
TRBV11-2	many	TRBD2	TRBJ2-2	CASSNRLAGGRRAGELFF	TGTGCCAGCAGCAACCGACTAGCGGGAGGCCGCAGAGCCGGGGAGCTGTTTTTT
TRBV5-4	-	-	TRBJ2-3	CASSAPGDTQYF	TGTGCCAGCAGCGCTCCGGGCGATACGCAGTATTTT
TRBV5-6	many	TRBD2	TRBJ2-7	CASSPDTSDYEQYF	TGTGCCAGCAGCCCGGACACTAGCGACTACGAGCAGTACTTC
TRBV12-3/TRBV12-4	many	-	TRBJ2-6	CASSLALWANVLTF	TGTGCCAGCAGTTTAGCTCTCTGGGCCAACGTCCTGACTTTC
TRBV4-1	few	-	TRBJ2-2	CASSQEESVGELFF	TGCGCCAGCAGCCAAGAGGAAAGTGTCGGGGAGCTGTTTTTT
TRBV11-2	many	TRBD2	TRBJ2-2	CASSLQTPGLAGGNTGELFF	TGTGCCAGCAGCTTACAAACACCGGGACTAGCGGGGGGTAACACCGGGGAGCTGTTTTTT
TRBV19	few	-	TRBJ2-5	CASSFSGPEQETQYF	TGTGCCAGTAGCTTTAGCGGACCTGAACAAGAGACCCAGTACTTC
TRBV7-9	-	TRBD1	TRBJ2-7	CALQGTWYEQYF	TGTGCCCTACAGGGGACCTGGTACGAGCAGTACTTC
TRBV20-1	many	-	TRBJ2-1	CSARDPASAFF	TGCAGTGCTAGAGATCCGGCTAGCGCGTTCTTC
TRBV5-5	-	-	TRBJ2-5	CASSRDLERKTQYF	TGTGCCAGCAGCAGGGACCTAGAGAGGAAGACCCAGTACTTC
TRBV6-1	many	TRBD2	TRBJ2-1	CASSEGGSGRGSYNEQFF	TGTGCCAGCAGTGAAGGGGGTAGCGGGAGAGGCTCCTACAATGAGCAGTTCTTC
TRBV2	many	-	TRBJ2-1	CASSGEERSYNEQFF	TGTGCCAGCAGCGGGGAGGAAAGGTCCTACAATGAGCAGTTCTTC
TRBV20-1	many	TRBD1	TRBJ1-1	CSAQETGTNTEAFF	TGCAGTGCCCAAGAGACAGGGACGAACACTGAAGCTTTCTTT
TRBV2	many	TRBD1	TRBJ2-2	CASRTTGLNTGELFF	TGTGCCAGCAGGACGACAGGGCTCAACACCGGGGAGCTGTTTTTT
TRBV12-3/TRBV12-4	many	-	TRBJ2-1	CASSFPPSTHNEQFF	TGTGCCAGCAGTTTCCCCCCCAGCACTCACAATGAGCAGTTCTTC
TRBV9	-	-	TRBJ2-7	CASSPRPQLVSYEQYF	TGTGCCAGCAGCCCAAGACCACAGTTGGTCTCCTACGAGCAGTACTTC
TRBV12-5	many	TRBD1	TRBJ1-4	CASGTGTENEKLFF	TGTGCTAGTGGGACCGGGACAGAAAATGAAAAACTGTTTTTT
TRBV12-3/TRBV12-4	-	-	TRBJ1-2	CASSRQLYGYTF	TGTGCCAGCAGTAGACAGTTATATGGCTACACCTTC
TRBV5-1	few	TRBD2	TRBJ2-1	CASSLGGRLAGSGEQFF	TGCGCCAGCAGCTTGGGGGGGAGACTAGCCGGGAGTGGTGAGCAGTTCTTC
TRBV25-1	few	TRBD1	TRBJ1-2	CASSPQTGHGYTF	TGTGCCAGCAGTCCCCAGACAGGGCATGGCTACACCTTC
TRBV24-1	many	-	TRBJ2-2	CATSGGKAYTGELFF	TGTGCCACCAGTGGAGGGAAGGCCTACACCGGGGAGCTGTTTTTT
TRBV5-6	-	TRBD2	TRBJ2-5	CASSRLAGEQETQYF	TGTGCCAGCAGCCGACTAGCGGGAGAACAAGAGACCCAGTACTTC
TRBV15	few	-	TRBJ2-6	CATSRGSGANVLTF	TGTGCCACCAGCAGGGGCTCTGGGGCCAACGTCCTGACTTTC
TRBV29-1	-	-	TRBJ2-5	CSVHRVGETQYF	TGCAGCGTTCACAGGGTTGGAGAGACCCAGTACTTC
TRBV3-1	many	-	TRBJ2-5	CASSQDNRGRETQYF	TGTGCCAGCAGCCAAGATAACCGGGGGAGGGAGACCCAGTACTTC
TRBV30	-	-	TRBJ2-7	CACYLDSAYEQYF	TGTGCCTGCTACCTGGACAGCGCCTACGAGCAGTACTTC
TRBV4-1	-	-	TRBJ1-2	CASSQGITGIGGYTF	TGCGCCAGCAGCCAAGGCATCACCGGGATTGGCGGCTACACCTTC
TRBV3-1	many	TRBD2	TRBJ2-5	CASSPIAGDWKTQYF	TGTGCCAGCAGCCCTATAGCGGGAGATTGGAAGACCCAGTACTTC
TRBV5-1	many	-	TRBJ1-1	CASSFGVVNTEAFF	TGCGCCAGCAGCTTTGGGGTAGTGAACACTGAAGCTTTCTTT
TRBV7-9	many	-	TRBJ1-3	CASSLRGWPNSGNTIYF	TGTGCCAGCAGCTTGAGGGGGTGGCCCAACTCTGGAAACACCATATATTTT
TRBV20-1	many	TRBD1	TRBJ1-3	CSATHPTGGGNTIYF	TGCAGTGCTACCCACCCAACAGGGGGCGGAAACACCATATATTTT